This T cell receptor (beta chain) was documented in a study of regulatory T cells in long-lasting Graves disease. The CDR3 has 14 amino acids. Germline V lookup: CDR1 DFQATT, CDR2 SNEGSKA (reference sequence). V lost 5 bases to trimming and J lost 5 bases; unmatched junction nucleotides: 8. As to time point: persistent/refractory GD, antithyroid drugs over 5 years with positive TRAb. The authors made the TCR library using RNA they extracted from PBMCs. American Thyroid Association guidelines were used to diagnose Graves' disease. Arm-PCR with iRepertoire HTBI primers amplified the CDR3 regions for these TCR beta libraries. TCRdb redid the calling of the multiplex PCR reads with MiXCR, one entry per CDR3 protein. The sample yields over 300,000 distinct CDR3 sequences, about 19% seen once.

Here the sequenced sample was peripheral blood mononuclear cells (PBMCs), taken when the disease was refractory, from a patient treated with antithyroid drugs. This clonotype was obtained from a female donor with Graves disease. V usage is TRBV20-1 and J usage is TRBJ2-5; TRBD2 aligns across 10 bases. The CDR3, as DNA: TGCAGTGCTTGGAGACTAGCGGGCATGGAGACCCAGTACTTC. This sequence encodes CSAWRLAGMETQYF.